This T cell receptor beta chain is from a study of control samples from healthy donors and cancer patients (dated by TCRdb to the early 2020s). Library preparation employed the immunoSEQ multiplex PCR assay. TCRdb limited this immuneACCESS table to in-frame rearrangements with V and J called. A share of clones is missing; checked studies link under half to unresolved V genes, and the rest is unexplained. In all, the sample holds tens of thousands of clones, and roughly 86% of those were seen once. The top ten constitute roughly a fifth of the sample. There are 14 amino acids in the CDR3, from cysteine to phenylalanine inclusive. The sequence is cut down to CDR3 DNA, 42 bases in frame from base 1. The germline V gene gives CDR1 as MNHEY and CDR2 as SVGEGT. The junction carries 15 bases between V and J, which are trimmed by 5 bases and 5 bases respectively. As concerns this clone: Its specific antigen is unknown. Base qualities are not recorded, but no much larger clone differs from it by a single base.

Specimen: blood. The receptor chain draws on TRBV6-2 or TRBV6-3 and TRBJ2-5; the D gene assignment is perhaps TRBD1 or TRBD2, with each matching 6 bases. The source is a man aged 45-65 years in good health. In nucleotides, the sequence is TGTGCCAGCAGTCCCAGGGGTCGGGAGGAGACCCAGTACTTC. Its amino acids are CASSPRGREETQYF.